The 15 T cell receptor beta chains below all came from one sample that was sequenced in a study of cytotoxic CD8 clonotypes in ibrutinib-treated CLL (dated by TCRdb to the early 2020s). The library was produced with the immunoSEQ multiplex PCR assay. This is the immuneACCESS table as TCRdb keeps it, with only in-frame sequences that have V and J called. A part of the clones is gone; compared with another copy, unresolved V genes explain less than half, and the rest is unexplained. This sample is represented by tens of thousands of clones; about three quarters of them were singletons. The ten largest clones capture approximately 6.9% of the sample. Specimen: PBMCs, collected before ibrutinib treatment. These receptors were collected from a human donor with chronic lymphocytic leukemia.

The chain joins TRBV5-1 to TRBJ2-1, with 11 bases aligning to TRBD2. V shed 3 bases and J 0 bases; nucleotides not matched to a gene: 11. The CDR3 totals 19 residues. Per the germline V gene, CDR1 is SGHRS and CDR2 is YFSETQ. The CDR3 DNA reads TGCGCCAGCAGCTATCGACTAGCGGGGTCAGCGAGCTCCTACAATGAGCAGTTCTTC. Encoded protein: CASSYRLAGSASSYNEQFF.

This clone showed up just a few times. The gene calls are TRBV6-5 and TRBJ2-5; no clear D gene. V was clipped by 4 bases and J by 2 bases, with 2 bases between them. The CDR3 covers 11 residues. In germline, CDR1 is MNHEY, CDR2 SVGAGI. The CDR3 protein is CASSFQETQYF. DNA of the CDR3: TGTGCCAGCAGTTTTCAAGAGACCCAGTACTTC.

The chain employs TRBV28 and TRBJ2-7; possible D gene TRBD2, 5 bases. The CDR3 consists of 15 residues. Trimming took off 3 bases at V and 2 bases at J, with 14 bases between the two ends. CDR1 and CDR2 from the germline V gene are MDHEN and SYDVKM. CDR3 loop: CASSFRVVGAYEQYF. Written as DNA, the CDR3 is TGTGCCAGCAGTTTTAGAGTGGTGGGAGCCTACGAGCAGTACTTC.

This clone was detected a few times. The chain has TRBV6-5 and TRBJ1-1; no clear D gene. The V and J ends lost 7 bases and 6 bases respectively, with 15 bases between them. CDR1 and CDR2 from the germline V gene are MNHEY and SVGAGI. The CDR3 is made up of 13 amino acids. CDR3 nucleotides: TGTGCCAGCAAAACGTTAGGTGTGGCTGAAGCTTTCTTT. Translation: CASKTLGVAEAFF.

This rearrangement joins TRBV30 to TRBJ1-2; D possibly corresponds to TRBD1 (5 bases). V was shortened by 4 bases and J by 1 base, with 16 bases between the two germline ends. There are 15 residues in the CDR3. Per germline, CDR1 GTSNPN and CDR2 SVGIG (reference sequence). CDR3 sequence: CAWNPPAGYNYGYTF. CDR3 coding DNA: TGTGCCTGGAACCCCCCGGCAGGGTATAACTATGGCTACACCTTC.

The rearrangement joins TRBV15 to TRBJ1-1; D call uncertain. V lost 2 bases, J lost 4 bases, and 14 bases lay in between. This CDR3 is built from 15 residues. Germline-derived CDR1 and CDR2 are LNHNV and YYDKDF (reference sequence). CDR3 loop: CATSRNVVDLTEAFF. The CDR3 DNA is TGTGCCACCAGCAGAAACGTTGTAGATCTCACTGAAGCTTTCTTT. The variable domain in full, completed from reference TRBV15 and TRBJ1-1, reads DAMVIQNPRYQVTQFGKPVTLSCSQTLNHNVMYWYQQKSSQAPKLLFHYYDKDFNNEADTPDNFQSRRPNTSFCFLDIRSPGLGDTAMYLCATSRNVVDLTEAFFGQGTRLTVV.

The chain employs TRBV10-3 and TRBJ1-1; no reliable D call. This CDR3 has 12 amino acids. Trimming shortened V by 6 bases and J by 2 bases, and 7 bases separated the two germline ends. Germline V gene data show CDR1 as ENHRY and CDR2 as SYGVKD. In nucleotides, the CDR3 is TGTGCCATCAGCCTAAGTAACACTGAAGCTTTCTTT. Translating gives CAISLSNTEAFF.

The table lists this clone with a few counts. This rearrangement joins TRBV27 to TRBJ2-7; 9 bases are shared with TRBD1. V dropped 10 bases and J dropped 1; count of bases not matched to a gene: 8. The CDR3 has 14 amino acids. Germline V lookup: CDR1 MNHEY, CDR2 SMNVEV (reference sequence). In DNA form, the CDR3 reads TGTGCCACCTCGGGACAGGGCAGTTCCTACGAGCAGTACTTC. Translated: CATSGQGSSYEQYF.

V usage is TRBV4-1 and J usage is TRBJ1-3; 8 nucleotides match TRBD1. This CDR3 region has 16 residues. Looked up from germline, CDR1 is MGHRA and CDR2 is YSYEKL. J lost 0 bases, V lost 4 bases, and 5 bases had no gene match. CDR3 nucleotides: TGCGCCAGCAGCCGCCCGGACAGGGTCTCTGGAAACACCATATATTTT. Translated: CASSRPDRVSGNTIYF.

The chain employs TRBV6-5 and TRBJ1-1; D remains ambiguous. The CDR3 is made up of 15 amino acids. The V end was cut by 8 bases, the J end by 1 base, with 17 bases between. From germline, CDR1 is MNHEY and CDR2 SVGAGI. The CDR3 is CASHRVDVRNTEAFF. For the CDR3, the DNA is TGTGCCAGCCATCGAGTAGACGTCAGGAACACTGAAGCTTTCTTT.

The rearrangement uses TRBV6-1 and TRBJ2-4; D unresolved. V dropped 4 bases and J dropped 2 bases, with 18 bases sitting between them. The CDR3 covers 17 residues. The germline CDR1 and CDR2 sequences are MNHNS and SASEGT. CDR3 in DNA: TGTGCCAGCAGTGTACGTCCCCCGATAGGGTCCAAAAACATTCAGTACTTC. It specifies CASSVRPPIGSKNIQYF.

The CDR3 protein is CASSPPRGSNEKLFF. The CDR3 DNA is TGTGCCAGCTCACCACCGCGAGGGTCGAATGAAAAACTGTTTTTT. The genes are TRBV18 and TRBJ1-4; D ambiguous. The germline V gene encodes CDR1 KGHSH and CDR2 LQKENI. Trimming left V 0 bases short and J 5 bases short, with 10 bases between. This CDR3 comprises 15 residues.

V gene TRBV19 combines with J gene TRBJ2-1; TRBD1 is a possible D gene (6 bases). The CDR3 is 14 amino acids. Germline lookup yields CDR1 LNHDA and CDR2 SQIVND (reference sequence). V lost 9 bases and J lost 6, with 18 bases in between. CDR3 amino acids: CASHLGQPPNEQFF. DNA for the CDR3: TGTGCCAGCCACCTAGGACAGCCCCCCAATGAGCAGTTCTTC.

The chain's CDR3 is CASSSLGGSGPTDTQYF. The CDR3 DNA is TGTGCCAGCAGCTCCCTGGGGGGTAGCGGTCCCACAGATACGCAGTATTTT. The chain links TRBV11-2 to TRBJ2-3; a possible D gene is TRBD2 (6 bases). Germline CDR1 SGHAT, CDR2 FQNNGV. The germline V and J ends were trimmed by 4 bases and 2 bases, with 19 bases remaining between them. The CDR3 totals 17 residues.

The chain is built from TRBV9 and TRBJ1-6, with D perhaps TRBD1 (5 bases). The CDR3 has 14 residues. Trimming left V 4 bases short and J 7 bases short, with 12 bases between. Germline V CDR1 and CDR2: SGDLS, YYNGEE. The chain's CDR3 is CASSTRQTNSPLHF. DNA for the CDR3: TGTGCCAGCAGCACACGACAGACCAATTCACCCCTCCACTTT.